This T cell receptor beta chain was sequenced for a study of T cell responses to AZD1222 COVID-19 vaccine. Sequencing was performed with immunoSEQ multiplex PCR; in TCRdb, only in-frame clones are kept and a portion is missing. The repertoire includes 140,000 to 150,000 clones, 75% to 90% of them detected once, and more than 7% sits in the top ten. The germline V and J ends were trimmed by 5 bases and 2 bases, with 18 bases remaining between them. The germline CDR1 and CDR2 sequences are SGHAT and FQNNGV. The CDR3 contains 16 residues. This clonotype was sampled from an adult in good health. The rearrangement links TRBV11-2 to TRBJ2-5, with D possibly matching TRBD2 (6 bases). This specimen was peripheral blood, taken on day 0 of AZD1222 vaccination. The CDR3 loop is CASSPQGSSGQETQYF. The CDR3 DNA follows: TGTGCCAGCAGCCCCCAGGGAAGTAGCGGACAAGAGACCCAGTACTTC. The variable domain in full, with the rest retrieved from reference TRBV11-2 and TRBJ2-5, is EAGVAQSPRYKIIEKRQSVAFWCNPISGHATLYWYQQILGQGPKLLIQFQNNGVVDDSQLPKDRFSAERLKGVDSTLKIQPAKLEDSAVYLCASSPQGSSGQETQYFGPGTRLLVL.